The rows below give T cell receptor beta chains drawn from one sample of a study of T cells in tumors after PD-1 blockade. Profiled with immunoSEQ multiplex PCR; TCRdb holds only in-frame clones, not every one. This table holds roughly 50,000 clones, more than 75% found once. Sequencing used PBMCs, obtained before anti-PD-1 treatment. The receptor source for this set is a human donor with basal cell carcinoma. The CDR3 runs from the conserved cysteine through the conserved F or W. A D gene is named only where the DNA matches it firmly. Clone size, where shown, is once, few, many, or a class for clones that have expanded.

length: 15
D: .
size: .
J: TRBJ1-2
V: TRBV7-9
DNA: TGTGCCAGCAGCTTAGTTGGCTCGGCGAACTATGGCTACACCTTC
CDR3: CASSLVGSANYGYTF

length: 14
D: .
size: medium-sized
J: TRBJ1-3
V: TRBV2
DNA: TGTGCCAGCAGGGGGGAGAGCTCTGGAAACACCATATATTTT
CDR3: CASRGESSGNTIYF

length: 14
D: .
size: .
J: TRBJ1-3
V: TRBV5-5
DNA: TGTGCCAGCAGCTCCGAGGGCTCTGGAAACACCATATATTTT
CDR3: CASSSEGSGNTIYF

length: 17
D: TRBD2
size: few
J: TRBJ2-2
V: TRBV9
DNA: TGTGCCAGCAGCGCCCTACGGGAGGGCCGGGGCACCGGGGAGCTGTTTTTT
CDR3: CASSALREGRGTGELFF

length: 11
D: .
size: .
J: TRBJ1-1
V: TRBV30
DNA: TGTGCCTGGGGCCGACAGACTGAAGCTTTCTTT
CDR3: CAWGRQTEAFF

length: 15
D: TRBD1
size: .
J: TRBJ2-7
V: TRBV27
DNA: TGTGCCAGCAGTTTATTCGGACAGGGGGGCCACGAGCAGTACTTC
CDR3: CASSLFGQGGHEQYF

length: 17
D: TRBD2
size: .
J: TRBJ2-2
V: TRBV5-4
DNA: TGTGCCAGCAGCTACGATCCGGGACTAGCGGGCACCGGGGAGCTGTTTTTT
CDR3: CASSYDPGLAGTGELFF

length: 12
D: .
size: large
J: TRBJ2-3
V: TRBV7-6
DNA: TGTGCCAGCAGCTTGTCCACAGATACGCAGTATTTT
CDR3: CASSLSTDTQYF

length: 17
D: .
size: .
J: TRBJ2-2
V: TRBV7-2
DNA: TGTGCCAGCAGCTTAGCCCCAGGGAGGGGGGGCACCGGGGAGCTGTTTTTT
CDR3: CASSLAPGRGGTGELFF

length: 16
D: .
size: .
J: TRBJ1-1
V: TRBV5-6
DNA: TGTGCCAGCAGCTTACGGGGGGAAGGGAGAAACACTGAAGCTTTCTTT
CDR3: CASSLRGEGRNTEAFF

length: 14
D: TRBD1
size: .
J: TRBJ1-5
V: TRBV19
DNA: TGTGCCAGTAGTAGGGGACAGTACAATCAGCCCCAGCATTTT
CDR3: CASSRGQYNQPQHF

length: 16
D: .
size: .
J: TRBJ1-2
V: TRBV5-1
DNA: TGCGCCAGCAGTCTGGCCGGGGCGAGCTCTAACTATGGCTACACCTTC
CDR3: CASSLAGASSNYGYTF

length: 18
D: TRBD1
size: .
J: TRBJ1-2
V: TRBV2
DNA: TGTGCCAGCAGCAAAACCGGGACAGGAGACCTTATATTCTATGGCTACACCTTC
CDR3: CASSKTGTGDLIFYGYTF

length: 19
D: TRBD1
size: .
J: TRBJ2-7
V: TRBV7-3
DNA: TGTGCCAGCAGCTTATTGAAAAAGCCTCCACCGGGACAGTTGTACGAGCAGTACTTC
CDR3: CASSLLKKPPPGQLYEQYF

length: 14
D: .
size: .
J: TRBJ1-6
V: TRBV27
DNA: TGTGCCAGCAGTTCCGGGACGGATAATTCACCCCTCCACTTT
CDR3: CASSSGTDNSPLHF

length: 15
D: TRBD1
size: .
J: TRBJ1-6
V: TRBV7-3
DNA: TGTGCCAGCTCCCTTCACGGGACAGATAATTCACCCCTCCACTTT
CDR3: CASSLHGTDNSPLHF

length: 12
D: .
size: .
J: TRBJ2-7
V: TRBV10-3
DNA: TGTGCCATCAGGAAGACAGAAGGCGAGCAGTACTTC
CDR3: CAIRKTEGEQYF

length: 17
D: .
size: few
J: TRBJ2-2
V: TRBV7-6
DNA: TGTGCCAGCAGCTTCACGGCGGCGGGATGGAACACCGGGGAGCTGTTTTTT
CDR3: CASSFTAAGWNTGELFF

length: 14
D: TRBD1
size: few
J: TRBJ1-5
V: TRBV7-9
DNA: TGTGCCAGCAGCCGGACAGGGGGAGGGCAGCCCCAGCATTTT
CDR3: CASSRTGGGQPQHF

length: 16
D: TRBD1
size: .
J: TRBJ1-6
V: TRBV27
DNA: TGTGCCAGCAGCTGGACAGGGTCTCTTTATAATTCACCCCTCCACTTT
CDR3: CASSWTGSLYNSPLHF

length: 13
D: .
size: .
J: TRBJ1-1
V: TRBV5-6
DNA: TGTGCCAGCAGCTCCTACCCCCAGGGTGAGGCTTTCTTT
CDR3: CASSSYPQGEAFF

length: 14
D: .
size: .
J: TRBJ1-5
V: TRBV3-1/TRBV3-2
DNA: TGTGCCAGCAGCCATGGACGGGGATGGGAGCCCCAGCATTTT
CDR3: CASSHGRGWEPQHF

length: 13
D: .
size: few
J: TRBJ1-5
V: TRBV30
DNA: TGTGCCTGGAGTGTACAGGAACATCAGCCCCAGCATTTT
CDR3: CAWSVQEHQPQHF

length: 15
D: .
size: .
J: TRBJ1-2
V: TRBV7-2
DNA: TGTGCCAGCAGCTTAGGGGCAGGGCACCTCTATGGCTACACCTTC
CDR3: CASSLGAGHLYGYTF

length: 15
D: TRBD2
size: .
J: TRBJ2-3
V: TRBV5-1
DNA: TGCGCCAGCAGTCGTACTAGCGGGTTCACAGATACGCAGTATTTT
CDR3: CASSRTSGFTDTQYF

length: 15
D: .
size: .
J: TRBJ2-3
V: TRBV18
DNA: TGTGCCAGCTCTCTCTCGACGGGGAGCACAGATACGCAGTATTTT
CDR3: CASSLSTGSTDTQYF

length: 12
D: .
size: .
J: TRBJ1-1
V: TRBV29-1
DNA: TGCAGCGTGCAAAACCTGAACACTGAAGCTTTCTTT
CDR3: CSVQNLNTEAFF

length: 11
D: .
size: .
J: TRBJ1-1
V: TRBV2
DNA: TGTGCCAGCAGTGAAATCTACGAAGCTTTCTTT
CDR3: CASSEIYEAFF

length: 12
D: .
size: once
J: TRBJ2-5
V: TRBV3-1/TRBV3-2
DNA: TGTGCCAGCAGCCGGAAAAAAGAGACCCAGTACTTC
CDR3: CASSRKKETQYF

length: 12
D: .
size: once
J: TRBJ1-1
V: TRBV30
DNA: TGTGCCTGGATGGAGGACATTGCTGAAGCTTTCTTT
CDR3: CAWMEDIAEAFF

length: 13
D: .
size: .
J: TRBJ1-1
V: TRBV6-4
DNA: TGTGCCAGCAGTGACTCGGAGGGAGATAGAGCTTTCTTT
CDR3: CASSDSEGDRAFF

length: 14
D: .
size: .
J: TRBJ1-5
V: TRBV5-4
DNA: TGTGCCAGCAGCATTTATGAGAGGGGTCAGCCCCAGCATTTT
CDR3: CASSIYERGQPQHF